The rows below give T cell receptor beta chains drawn from one sample of a study of cytomegalovirus exposure and HLA in healthy donors. The table came from immunoSEQ multiplex PCR; TCRdb's copy has only in-frame clones and leaves some out. This sample has roughly 90,000 clones; 80% occur once, and the top ten carry 6% to 9.5%. Sequencing used PBMCs. The origin of the receptors is a man in his thirties or forties in good health and CMV-seronegative. Both conserved end residues are trimmed from each CDR3. The D gene is left open where the match is weak. A row's size may be missing; if present it is once, few, many or a size class.

TRBV5-1	NA	NA	TRBJ2-7	ASSPNRGEQY
TRBV18	NA	TRBD1	TRBJ2-7	ASSHGQGNEQY
TRBV27	NA	NA	TRBJ2-7	ASSPPGVPYEQY
TRBV10-3	NA	TRBD2	TRBJ2-1	AISPTSVSYNEQF
TRBV5-8	NA	NA	TRBJ2-2	ASSLGAHTGELF
TRBV6-1	NA	NA	TRBJ1-2	ASSEGQFSGYT
TRBV5-1	NA	NA	TRBJ1-1	ASSLSGVGSTEAF
TRBV5-6	NA	TRBD1	TRBJ2-3	ASSLRQGAADTQY
TRBV2	NA	TRBD2	TRBJ2-7	ASSPQGLAHEQY
TRBV18	NA	NA	TRBJ1-5	ASSRGQFASNQPQH
TRBV5-1	NA	TRBD2	TRBJ2-3	ASSLVSGEADTQY
TRBV10-3	NA	NA	TRBJ2-3	AISDPSGTTDTQY
TRBV18	NA	NA	TRBJ2-7	ASSTTARSYEQY
TRBV25-1	NA	TRBD2	TRBJ2-7	ASSATGLAGGVEQY
TRBV5-4	NA	TRBD2	TRBJ2-7	ASSLTSGYEQY
TRBV5-1	NA	TRBD2	TRBJ2-1	ASSSLSGSSYNEQF
TRBV6-1	NA	TRBD2	TRBJ2-7	ASPKPTSSYEQY
TRBV10-2	once	NA	TRBJ1-3	ASRATGPFSGNTIY
TRBV25-1	NA	TRBD1	TRBJ2-7	ASSERGQGAYEQY
TRBV2	NA	NA	TRBJ2-3	ASTQQGLTDTQY
TRBV27	once	NA	TRBJ1-5	ASSLKQRNQPQH
TRBV19	NA	NA	TRBJ1-5	ASSIFATGPQPQH
TRBV6-6	NA	NA	TRBJ1-2	ASKGPAGGYT
TRBV6-6	NA	NA	TRBJ1-1	ASSYPGRGNTEAF
TRBV7-6	few	TRBD2	TRBJ2-2	ASSLNKGLAGGRETGELF
TRBV6-1	NA	TRBD2	TRBJ2-5	ASTPLAGAGETQY
TRBV7-2	NA	TRBD1	TRBJ2-7	ASNGKGTGLYEQY
TRBV10-1	once	NA	TRBJ2-1	ASSVEGSYNEQF
TRBV15	NA	TRBD1	TRBJ2-7	ATGLGGQGFNEQY
TRBV4-3	NA	TRBD1	TRBJ1-4	ASSQDRFNEKLF
TRBV9	NA	NA	TRBJ1-1	ASSVGQSNTEAF
TRBV5-1	NA	NA	TRBJ2-1	ASSLGTLAHSYNEQF
TRBV4-3	many	NA	TRBJ2-5	ASSQEHPQETQY
TRBV6-5	NA	TRBD1	TRBJ1-6	ASSSWTGSNSPLH
TRBV30	NA	TRBD1	TRBJ1-4	AWRAGQGLLGEKLF
TRBV7-8	once	TRBD1	TRBJ2-2	ASSLSGGTGELF
TRBV5-1	NA	NA	TRBJ2-1	ASSLGGEGGEQF
TRBV6-1	once	NA	TRBJ2-7	ASSEVWEANYEQY
TRBV18	NA	NA	TRBJ1-1	ASSPPGREGTEAF
TRBV4-2	NA	TRBD2	TRBJ2-1	ASSQPGLAGAGEQF